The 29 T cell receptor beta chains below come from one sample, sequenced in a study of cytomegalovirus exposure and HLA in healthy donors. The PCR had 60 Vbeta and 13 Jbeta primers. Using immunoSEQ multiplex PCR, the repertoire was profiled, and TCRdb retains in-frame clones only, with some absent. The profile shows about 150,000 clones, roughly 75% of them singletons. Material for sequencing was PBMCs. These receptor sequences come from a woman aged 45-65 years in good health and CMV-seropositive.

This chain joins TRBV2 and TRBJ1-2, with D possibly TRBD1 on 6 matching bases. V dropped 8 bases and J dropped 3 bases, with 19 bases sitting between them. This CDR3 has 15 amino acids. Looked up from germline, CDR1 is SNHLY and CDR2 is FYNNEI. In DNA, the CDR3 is TGTGCCAGCTTAGGACAGACACCCCTAGACTATGGCTACACCTTC. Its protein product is CASLGQTPLDYGYTF.

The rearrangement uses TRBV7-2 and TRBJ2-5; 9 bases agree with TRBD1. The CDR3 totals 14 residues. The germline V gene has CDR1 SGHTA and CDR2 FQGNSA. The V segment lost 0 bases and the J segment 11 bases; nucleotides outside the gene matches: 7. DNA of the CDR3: TGTGCCAGCAGCTTAGCCGGGACAGGGTTGGAGCAGTACTTC. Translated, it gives CASSLAGTGLEQYF. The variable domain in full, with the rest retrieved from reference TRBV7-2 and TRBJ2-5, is GAGVSQSPSNKVTEKGKDVELRCDPISGHTALYWYRQSLGQGLEFLIYFQGNSAPDKSGLPSDRFSAERTGGSVSTLTIQRTQQEDSAVYLCASSLAGTGLEQYFGPGTRLLVL.

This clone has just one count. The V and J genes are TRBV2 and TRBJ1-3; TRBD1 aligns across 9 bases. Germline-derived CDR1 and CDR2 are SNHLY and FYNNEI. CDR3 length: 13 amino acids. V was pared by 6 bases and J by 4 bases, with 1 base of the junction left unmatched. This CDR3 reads CASRGTGGNTIYF. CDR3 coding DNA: TGTGCCAGCAGGGGGACAGGGGGAAACACCATATATTTT.

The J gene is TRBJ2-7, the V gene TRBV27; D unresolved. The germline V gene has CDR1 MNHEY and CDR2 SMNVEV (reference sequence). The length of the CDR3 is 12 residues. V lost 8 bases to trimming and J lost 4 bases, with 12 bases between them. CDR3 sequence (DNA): TGTGCCAGCGGAGTATCCCTTTACGAGCAGTACTTC. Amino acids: CASGVSLYEQYF.

The CDR3: CASSPSDTTSGANVLTF. The CDR3 DNA follows: TGTGCCAGCAGCCCTAGCGACACAACCTCTGGGGCCAACGTCCTGACTTTC. V usage is TRBV7-9 and J usage is TRBJ2-6, with D possibly TRBD2 on 6 matching bases. V lost 5 bases and J lost 0, with 14 bases in between. The CDR3 covers 17 residues. CDR1 and CDR2 (germline): SEHNR, FQNEAQ (reference sequence).

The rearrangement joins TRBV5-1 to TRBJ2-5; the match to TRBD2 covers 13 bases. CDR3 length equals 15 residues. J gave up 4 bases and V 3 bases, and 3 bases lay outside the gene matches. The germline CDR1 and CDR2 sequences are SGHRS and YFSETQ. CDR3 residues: CASSSGLAGRETQYF. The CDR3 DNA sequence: TGCGCCAGCAGCTCGGGACTAGCGGGACGAGAGACCCAGTACTTC.

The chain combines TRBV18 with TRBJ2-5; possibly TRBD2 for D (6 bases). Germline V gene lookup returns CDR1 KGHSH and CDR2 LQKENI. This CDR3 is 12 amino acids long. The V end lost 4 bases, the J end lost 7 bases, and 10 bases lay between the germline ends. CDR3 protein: CASSLSGGTQYF. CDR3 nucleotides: TGTGCCAGCTCACTTAGCGGAGGGACCCAGTACTTC.

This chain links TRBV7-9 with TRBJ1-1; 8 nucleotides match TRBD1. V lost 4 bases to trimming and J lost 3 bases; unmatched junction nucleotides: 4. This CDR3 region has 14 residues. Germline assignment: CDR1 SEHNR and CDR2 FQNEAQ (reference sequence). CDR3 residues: CASSSGGFDTEAFF. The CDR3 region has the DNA TGTGCCAGCAGCTCAGGGGGCTTCGACACTGAAGCTTTCTTT.

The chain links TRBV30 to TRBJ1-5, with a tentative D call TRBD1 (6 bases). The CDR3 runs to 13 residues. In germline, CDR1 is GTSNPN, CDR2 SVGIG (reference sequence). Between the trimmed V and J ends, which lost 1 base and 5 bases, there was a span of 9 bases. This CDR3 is CAWSANRDQPQHF. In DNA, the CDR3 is TGTGCCTGGAGTGCGAACAGGGATCAGCCCCAGCATTTT.

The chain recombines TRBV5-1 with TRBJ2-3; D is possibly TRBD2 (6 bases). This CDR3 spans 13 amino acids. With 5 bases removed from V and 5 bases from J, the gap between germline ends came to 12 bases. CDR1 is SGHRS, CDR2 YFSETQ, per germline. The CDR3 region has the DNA TGCGCCAGCAGTTTCGGGAGCCAAGATACGCAGTATTTT. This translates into CASSFGSQDTQYF. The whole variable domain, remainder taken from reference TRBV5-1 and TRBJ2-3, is KAGVTQTPRYLIKTRGQQVTLSCSPISGHRSVSWYQQTPGQGLQFLFEYFSETQRNKGNFPGRFSGRQFSNSRSEMNVSTLELGDSALYLCASSFGSQDTQYFGPGTRLTVL.

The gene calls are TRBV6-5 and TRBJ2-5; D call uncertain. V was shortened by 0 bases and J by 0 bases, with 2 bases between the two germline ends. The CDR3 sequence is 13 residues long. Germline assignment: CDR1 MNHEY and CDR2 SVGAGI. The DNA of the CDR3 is TGTGCCAGCAGTTACTCCTACCAAGAGACCCAGTACTTC. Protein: CASSYSYQETQYF.

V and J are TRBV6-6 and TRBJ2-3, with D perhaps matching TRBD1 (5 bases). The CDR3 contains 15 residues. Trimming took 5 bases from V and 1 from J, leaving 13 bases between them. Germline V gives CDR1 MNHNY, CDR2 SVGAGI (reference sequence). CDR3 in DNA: TGTGCCAGCAGTGGTCAGGGATGGGGCACAGATACGCAGTATTTT. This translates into CASSGQGWGTDTQYF.

CDR3: CASSPDPRGTDTQYF. Written as DNA, the CDR3 is TGCGCCAGCAGCCCAGACCCCCGGGGCACAGATACGCAGTATTTT. The V and J genes are TRBV5-1 and TRBJ2-3; D remains unclear. This CDR3 is built from 15 residues. V lost 4 bases to trimming and J lost 1 base, with 13 bases between them. Per the germline V gene, CDR1 is SGHRS and CDR2 is YFSETQ.

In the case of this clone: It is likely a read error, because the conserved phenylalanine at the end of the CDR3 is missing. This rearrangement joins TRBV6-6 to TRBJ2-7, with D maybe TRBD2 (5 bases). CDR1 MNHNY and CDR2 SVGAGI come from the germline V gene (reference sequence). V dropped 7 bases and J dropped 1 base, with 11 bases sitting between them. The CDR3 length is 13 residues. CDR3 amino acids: CASNGRESYEQYL. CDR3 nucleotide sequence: TGTGCCAGCAACGGACGGGAATCCTACGAGCAGTACCTC.

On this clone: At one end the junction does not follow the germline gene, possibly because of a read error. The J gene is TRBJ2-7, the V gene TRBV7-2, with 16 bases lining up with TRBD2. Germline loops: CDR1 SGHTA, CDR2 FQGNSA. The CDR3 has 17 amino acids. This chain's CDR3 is CASSPAPGTSGRALIDF. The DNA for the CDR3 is TGTGCCAGCAGCCCCGCCCCCGGGACTAGCGGGAGGGCATTGATAGACTTC.

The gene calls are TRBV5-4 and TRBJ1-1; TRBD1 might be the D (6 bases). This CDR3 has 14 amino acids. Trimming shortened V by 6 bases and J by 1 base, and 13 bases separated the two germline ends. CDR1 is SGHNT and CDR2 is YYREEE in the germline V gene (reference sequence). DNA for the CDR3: TGTGCCAGCACCCCCCAGGGGTGGAACACTGAAGCTTTCTTT. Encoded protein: CASTPQGWNTEAFF.

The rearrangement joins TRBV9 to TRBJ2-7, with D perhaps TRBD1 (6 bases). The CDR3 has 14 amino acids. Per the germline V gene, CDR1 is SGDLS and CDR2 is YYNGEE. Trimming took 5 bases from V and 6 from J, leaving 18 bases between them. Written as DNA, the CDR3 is TGTGCCAGCAGTCCCACGGGACAAATAGGCGAGCAGTACTTC. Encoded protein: CASSPTGQIGEQYF.

The CDR3: CSVRAGGKDGELFF. The CDR3 DNA reads TGCAGCGTTCGAGCAGGGGGCAAAGACGGGGAGCTGTTTTTT. This chain uses TRBV29-1 with TRBJ2-2; 8 positions agree with TRBD1. The CDR3 is 14 residues long. Germline V gene sequence: CDR1 SQVTM, CDR2 ANQGSEA. Trimming cost V 5 bases and J 7 bases; bases outside gene matches: 9.

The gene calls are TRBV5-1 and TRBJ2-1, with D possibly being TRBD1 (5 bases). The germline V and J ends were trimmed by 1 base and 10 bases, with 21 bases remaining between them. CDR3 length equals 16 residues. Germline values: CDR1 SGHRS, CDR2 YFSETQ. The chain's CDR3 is CASSLIGARPGREQFF. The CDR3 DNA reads TGCGCCAGCAGCTTGATAGGGGCCAGGCCGGGTCGAGAGCAGTTCTTC.

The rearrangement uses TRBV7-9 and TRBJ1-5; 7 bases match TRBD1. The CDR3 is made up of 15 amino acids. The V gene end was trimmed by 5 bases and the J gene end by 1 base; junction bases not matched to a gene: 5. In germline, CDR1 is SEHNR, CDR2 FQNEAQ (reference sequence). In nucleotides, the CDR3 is TGTGCCAGCAGCCCAGGGGGTAGCAGCAATCAGCCCCAGCATTTT. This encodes CASSPGGSSNQPQHF.

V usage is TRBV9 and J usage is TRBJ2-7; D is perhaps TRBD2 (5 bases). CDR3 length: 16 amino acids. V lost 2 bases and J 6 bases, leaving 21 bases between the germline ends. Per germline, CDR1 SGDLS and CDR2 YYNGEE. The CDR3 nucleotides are TGTGCCAGCAGCGTTCAACGAGAGGGTCGACGGGGCGAGCAGTACTTC. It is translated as CASSVQREGRRGEQYF.

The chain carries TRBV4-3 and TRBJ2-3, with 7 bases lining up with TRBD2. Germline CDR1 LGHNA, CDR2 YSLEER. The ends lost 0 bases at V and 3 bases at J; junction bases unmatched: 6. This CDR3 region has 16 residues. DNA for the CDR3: TGCGCCAGCAGCCAAGACCCGGGACTAACAACAGATACGCAGTATTTT. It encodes CASSQDPGLTTDTQYF.

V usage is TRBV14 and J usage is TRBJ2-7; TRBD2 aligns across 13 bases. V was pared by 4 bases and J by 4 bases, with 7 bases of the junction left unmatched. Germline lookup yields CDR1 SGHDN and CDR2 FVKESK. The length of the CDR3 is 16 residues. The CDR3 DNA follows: TGTGCCAGCAGCCTCGGACTAGCGGGGGCCCCTTACGAGCAGTACTTC. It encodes CASSLGLAGAPYEQYF. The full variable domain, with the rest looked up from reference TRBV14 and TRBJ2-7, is EAGVTQFPSHSVIEKGQTVTLRCDPISGHDNLYWYRRVMGKEIKFLLHFVKESKQDESGMPNNRFLAERTGGTYSTLKVQPAELEDSGVYFCASSLGLAGAPYEQYFGPGTRLTVT.

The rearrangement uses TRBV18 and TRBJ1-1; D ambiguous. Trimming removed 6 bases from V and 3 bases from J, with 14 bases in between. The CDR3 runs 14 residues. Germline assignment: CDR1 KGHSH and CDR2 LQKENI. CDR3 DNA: TGTGCCAGCTCCCCGGGAAGTGCATACACTGAAGCTTTCTTT. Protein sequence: CASSPGSAYTEAFF.

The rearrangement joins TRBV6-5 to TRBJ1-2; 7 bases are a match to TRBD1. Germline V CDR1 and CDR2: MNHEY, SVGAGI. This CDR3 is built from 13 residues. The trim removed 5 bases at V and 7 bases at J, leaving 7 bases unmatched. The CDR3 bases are TGTGCCAGCAGTGGTACAGGGGTGCGTGGCTACACCTTC. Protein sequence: CASSGTGVRGYTF.

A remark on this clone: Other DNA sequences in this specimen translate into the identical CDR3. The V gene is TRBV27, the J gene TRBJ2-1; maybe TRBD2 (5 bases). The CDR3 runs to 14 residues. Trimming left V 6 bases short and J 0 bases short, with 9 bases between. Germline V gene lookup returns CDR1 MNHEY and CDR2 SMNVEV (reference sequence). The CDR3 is CASSLGSSYNEQFF. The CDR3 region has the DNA TGTGCCAGCAGCCTGGGGAGCTCCTACAATGAGCAGTTCTTC.

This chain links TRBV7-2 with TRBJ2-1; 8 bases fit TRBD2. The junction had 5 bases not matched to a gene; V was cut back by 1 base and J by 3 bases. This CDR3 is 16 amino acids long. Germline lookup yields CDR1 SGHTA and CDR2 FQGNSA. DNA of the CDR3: TGTGCCAGCAGCTTAGAGGGTAGCGGGATCTACAATGAGCAGTTCTTC. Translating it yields CASSLEGSGIYNEQFF.

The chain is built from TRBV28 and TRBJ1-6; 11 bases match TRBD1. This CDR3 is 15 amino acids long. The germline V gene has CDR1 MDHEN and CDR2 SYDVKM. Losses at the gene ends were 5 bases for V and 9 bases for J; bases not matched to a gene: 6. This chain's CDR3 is CASSPPGTGGSPLHF. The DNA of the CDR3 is TGTGCCAGCAGTCCACCGGGGACAGGGGGTTCACCCCTCCACTTT. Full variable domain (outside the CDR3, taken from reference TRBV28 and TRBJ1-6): DVKVTQSSRYLVKRTGEKVFLECVQDMDHENMFWYRQDPGLGLRLIYFSYDVKMKEKGDIPEGYSVSREKKERFSLILESASTNQTSMYLCASSPPGTGGSPLHFGNGTRLTVT.

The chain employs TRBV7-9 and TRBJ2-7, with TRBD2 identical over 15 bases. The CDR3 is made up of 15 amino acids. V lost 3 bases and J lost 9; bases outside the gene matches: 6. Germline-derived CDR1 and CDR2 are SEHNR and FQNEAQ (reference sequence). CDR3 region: CASSFTGTSGGSQYF. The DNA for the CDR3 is TGTGCCAGCAGCTTTACCGGGACTAGCGGGGGGTCGCAGTACTTC.